Sequencing of this T cell receptor (beta chain) was carried out in a study of cytomegalovirus exposure and HLA in healthy donors. Study-level background: A subsequent analysis reported that the roughly 120 validation repertoires were produced on the same platform that had also been used for the 600 to 800 first-cohort repertoires. Overall study findings and caveats: Most TCR sequences were uncommon, yet certain public TCRs appeared in many donors. Associated with cytomegalovirus, according to the listing, were 150 to 200 TCR beta chains. Subsequent analysis revealed that first-cohort TCR clusters tended to co-occur in the 130 or so validation repertoires.

J lost 2 bases, V lost 5 bases, and 5 bases had no gene match. The CDR3 loop spans 15 amino acids. Germline V gives CDR1 SEHNR, CDR2 FQNEAQ (reference sequence). Data came from immunoSEQ multiplex PCR; TCRdb stores just in-frame clones and leaves some out. The data show over 100,000 clones, approximately 88% seen once. As regards this clone: Its matching antigen is unknown.

The clonotype comes from a woman under 30 in good health and CMV-seropositive. The sequenced material came from PBMCs. The gene calls are TRBV7-9 and TRBJ2-7, with 11 bases aligning to TRBD2. The CDR3 DNA reads as TGTGCCAGCAGCCCAACGACTAGCGGGACCTACGAGCAGTACTTC. This translates into CASSPTTSGTYEQYF. The full variable domain, in which reference TRBV7-9 and TRBJ2-7 provide the parts outside the CDR3, is DTGVSQNPRHKITKRGQNVTFRCDPISEHNRLYWYRQTLGQGPEFLTYFQNEAQLEKSRLLSDRFSAERPKGSFSTLEIQRTEQGDSAMYLCASSPTTSGTYEQYFGPGTRLTVT.